Presented here are 17 T cell receptor beta chains from one specimen sequenced in a study of T cells in Graves' hyperthyroidism and ophthalmopathy. Researchers took RNA transcripts and amplified the TCR beta CDR3 regions from them. TCR CDR3 regions were first amplified by RT-PCR with HTBI primers. TCRdb re-analysed the multiplex PCR reads in MiXCR, keeping a single row per CDR3 protein. The repertoire holds approximately 640,000 distinct CDR3 sequences, with over 40% as singletons. Sequenced material: peripheral blood or thyroid tissue (not recorded which). The receptors were gathered from an adult man with Graves' disease, either hyperthyroidism or ophthalmopathy (not recorded which).

The J gene is TRBJ1-2, the V gene TRBV20-1; 11 bases fit TRBD1. The CDR3 extends over 16 amino acids. With 3 bases clipped from V and 0 bases from J, the junction kept 6 bases outside the gene matches. Germline V gene lookup returns CDR1 DFQATT and CDR2 SNEGSKA (reference sequence). CDR3 DNA sequence: TGCAGTGCTAGTAGGACAGGGGGCGGATCTAACTATGGCTACACCTTC. As protein: CSASRTGGGSNYGYTF.

The chain combines TRBV7-9 with TRBJ2-5; D gene unclear. V was shortened by 1 base and J by 3 bases, with 18 bases between the two germline ends. This CDR3 is built from 17 residues. Germline CDR1 and CDR2: SEHNR and FQNEAQ (reference sequence). DNA of the CDR3: TGTGCCAGCAGCTTAGGCGGATCCGTAGGTGGGGAAGAGACCCAGTACTTC. Translated, it gives CASSLGGSVGGEETQYF. Based on the CDR3 plus reference TRBV7-9 and TRBJ2-5, the full variable domain is DTGVSQNPRHKITKRGQNVTFRCDPISEHNRLYWYRQTLGQGPEFLTYFQNEAQLEKSRLLSDRFSAERPKGSFSTLEIQRTEQGDSAMYLCASSLGGSVGGEETQYFGPGTRLLVL.

The chain joins TRBV29-1 to TRBJ2-7; TRBD1 matches 10 bases. Germline values: CDR1 SQVTM, CDR2 ANQGSEA. After removal of 6 bases from V and 3 bases from J, the junction contained 14 bases not matched to a gene. The CDR3 length is 16 residues. The DNA for the CDR3 is TGCAGCGTCCTCAGTCAGACCGGGACAGGGGTCTACGAGCAGTACTTC. This codes for CSVLSQTGTGVYEQYF.

The rearrangement uses TRBV6-5 and TRBJ1-1; D unclear. This CDR3 has 13 amino acids. The germline CDR1 and CDR2 sequences are MNHEY and SVGAGI. The V gene lost 2 bases and the J gene lost 1 base, with 5 bases spanning the gap. The CDR3 sequence: CASSYAANTEAFF. The CDR3 nucleotides read TGTGCCAGCAGTTACGCAGCGAACACTGAAGCTTTCTTT.

The chain recombines TRBV10-3 with TRBJ2-7, with a possible D match to TRBD1 (6 bases). Germline V gene lookup returns CDR1 ENHRY and CDR2 SYGVKD. Trimming left V 4 bases short and J 5 bases short, with 6 bases between. This CDR3 spans 11 amino acids. CDR3 amino acids: CAISGGHEQYF. The DNA of the CDR3 is TGTGCCATCAGTGGGGGGCACGAGCAGTACTTC.

The V and J genes are TRBV5-1 and TRBJ1-4, with TRBD1 matching over 7 bases. J gave up 6 bases and V 10 bases, and 6 bases lay outside the gene matches. The CDR3 has 12 residues. Germline V lookup: CDR1 SGHRS, CDR2 YFSETQ. The CDR3 sequence: CAAGTADEKLFF. The CDR3 region has the DNA TGCGCCGCCGGGACAGCGGATGAAAAACTGTTTTTT.

Written as DNA, the CDR3 is TGTGCCAGTAGTGACAGTCGCCTCGGAGAGACCCAGTACTTC. Encoded protein: CASSDSRLGETQYF. V and J are TRBV19 and TRBJ2-5; a weak D match, TRBD1 (5 bases). The CDR3 is made up of 14 amino acids. CDR1 LNHDA and CDR2 SQIVND come from the germline V gene (reference sequence). The ends were cut back, 5 bases at V and 4 bases at J, with 14 bases in the middle.

The chain carries TRBV9 and TRBJ1-2; a possible D gene is TRBD1 (6 bases). The V end lost 4 bases, the J end lost 4 bases, and 17 bases lay between the germline ends. The CDR3 has 15 residues. Germline assignment: CDR1 SGDLS and CDR2 YYNGEE. The CDR3 here is CASSQDAGEIYGYTF. CDR3 sequence (DNA): TGTGCCAGCAGCCAAGATGCAGGGGAAATCTATGGCTACACCTTC.

This clonotype was recorded at least ten times. The CDR3: CSAAGMNTEAFF. In DNA, the CDR3 is TGCAGCGCGGCGGGAATGAACACTGAAGCTTTCTTT. This rearrangement joins TRBV29-1 to TRBJ1-1; D not resolved. This CDR3 contains 12 residues. The germline gives CDR1 SQVTM, CDR2 ANQGSEA. The V end was cut by 7 bases, the J end by 0 bases, with 9 bases between.

The gene calls are TRBV2 and TRBJ2-5, with TRBD2 matching over 11 bases. The CDR3 sequence is 15 residues long. Germline trimming cut 3 bases from V and 4 bases from J; bases unmatched to any gene: 4. Germline CDR1 SNHLY, CDR2 FYNNEI. CDR3 DNA sequence: TGTGCCAGCAGTGAGCAAGGACTAGCGGGAGAGACCCAGTACTTC. This encodes CASSEQGLAGETQYF.

This clonotype was counted many times. The V gene is TRBV7-9, the J gene TRBJ1-3; 11 nucleotides match TRBD1. The V gene's germline CDR1 is SEHNR and CDR2 FQNEAQ (reference sequence). The CDR3 sequence is 17 residues long. V lost 4 bases, J lost 3 bases, and 8 bases stayed unmatched. CDR3 DNA sequence: TGTGCCAGCAGCTCAAGTGGACAGGGGGCGCTTGGAAACACCATATATTTT. Residues: CASSSSGQGALGNTIYF.

This clonotype was counted many times. The chain has TRBV24-1 and TRBJ1-1; a possible D gene is TRBD1 (5 bases). The germline V gene encodes CDR1 KGHDR and CDR2 SFDVKD. V was trimmed by 3 bases and J by 7 bases, leaving 14 bases between them. The CDR3 extends over 14 amino acids. In DNA form, the CDR3 reads TGTGCCACCAGTGATCCAAACCGGGACGGTGAAGCTTTCTTT. This gives the protein CATSDPNRDGEAFF.

This chain links TRBV2 with TRBJ1-5; 8 bases are shared with TRBD1. Germline CDR1 is SNHLY and CDR2 is FYNNEI. V lost 6 bases, J lost 3 bases, and 7 bases stayed unmatched. This CDR3 comprises 15 residues. Here the CDR3 reads CASRERTGLNQPQHF. The CDR3 nucleotides read TGTGCCAGCAGAGAAAGGACAGGGCTCAATCAGCCCCAGCATTTT.

This clonotype was picked up a small number of times. The chain has TRBV5-4 and TRBJ2-7, with 9 bases fitting TRBD1. The CDR3 runs 16 residues. Germline CDR1 and CDR2: SGHNT and YYREEE (reference sequence). With V trimmed by 0 bases and J by 4 bases, 8 bases remained unmatched. This CDR3 reads CASSLGYGQGLYEQYF. CDR3 DNA: TGTGCCAGCAGCTTGGGATATGGACAGGGGCTATACGAGCAGTACTTC. The full variable domain, completed using reference TRBV5-4 and TRBJ2-7, is ETGVTQSPTHLIKTRGQQVTLRCSSQSGHNTVSWYQQALGQGPQFIFQYYREEENGRGNFPPRFSGLQFPNYSSELNVNALELDDSALYLCASSLGYGQGLYEQYFGPGTRLTVT.

This clonotype showed up many times. J is TRBJ1-5 and V is TRBV6-6; no clear D gene. The V end lost 5 bases, the J end lost 6 bases, and 14 bases lay between the germline ends. The germline V gene encodes CDR1 MNHNY and CDR2 SVGAGI (reference sequence). This CDR3 contains 14 residues. This chain's CDR3 is CASSESPSSQPQHF. The CDR3 DNA reads TGTGCCAGCAGTGAAAGTCCATCCAGTCAGCCCCAGCATTTT.

V and J are TRBV15 and TRBJ1-2, with D maybe TRBD1 (5 bases). V was cut by 0 bases and J by 4 bases, with 15 bases left in between. There are 16 residues in the CDR3. CDR1 is LNHNV, CDR2 YYDKDF, per germline (reference sequence). The CDR3 protein is CATSRDTGFLSYGYTF. CDR3 DNA sequence: TGTGCCACCAGCAGAGATACAGGTTTCCTCTCCTATGGCTACACCTTC. The complete variable domain, with remaining parts taken from reference TRBV15 and TRBJ1-2, reads DAMVIQNPRYQVTQFGKPVTLSCSQTLNHNVMYWYQQKSSQAPKLLFHYYDKDFNNEADTPDNFQSRRPNTSFCFLDIRSPGLGDTAMYLCATSRDTGFLSYGYTFGSGTRLTVV.

This clonotype was observed a single time. The chain carries TRBV20-1 and TRBJ2-5; D is perhaps TRBD1 (6 bases). The CDR3 length is 12 residues. The V and J ends lost 5 bases and 3 bases respectively, with 10 bases between them. Germline-derived CDR1 and CDR2 are DFQATT and SNEGSKA (reference sequence). DNA for the CDR3: TGCAGTGCTGGACGGACAGAAGAGACCCAGTACTTC. It is translated as CSAGRTEETQYF.